This TCR beta chain was captured by sequencing in a study of T-cell reconstitution after alpha-beta-depleted transplantation in children. This clonotype has at least ten counts. Unique molecular identifiers were used in preparing the TCRbeta library. TCRdb fed the PCR reads into MiXCR, producing one record per CDR3 protein. The repertoire holds 330,000 or so distinct CDR3 sequences, with 9.5% to 13% as singletons. The V gene's germline CDR1 is MNHEY and CDR2 SVGAGI. V dropped 1 base and J dropped 2 bases, with 8 bases sitting between them. The CDR3 runs 14 residues. This sequence was found in a boy younger than two with acute myeloid leukemia, due to receive a stem cell transplant. This specimen consisted of PBMCs, obtained before TCRalphabeta/CD19-depleted stem cell transplant. This chain uses TRBV6-5 with TRBJ1-1; possible D gene TRBD1, 5 bases. CDR3 region: CASSYLGVNTEAFF. The CDR3 DNA reads TGTGCCAGCAGTTACTTAGGGGTCAACACTGAAGCTTTCTTT.